Listed here are 21 T cell receptor beta chains from one sample, sequenced in a study of tumor T cells in aggressive B-cell lymphoma. The assay was immunoSEQ multiplex PCR, and TCRdb's table has in-frame clones only and misses some. The data contain 2,000 to 3,000 clones, 81% of them seen just once; the ten biggest clones take up under 15%. The sequencing input was tumor tissue. Receptor source: an adult with diffuse large B cell lymphoma.

CDR3 nucleotide sequence: TGTGCCAGCAGTTTGGTGGGACTGTACAATGAGCAGTTCTTC. Protein: CASSLVGLYNEQFF. The chain employs TRBV28 and TRBJ2-1; perhaps TRBD2 as D (6 bases). Trimming removed 3 bases at V and 4 bases at J, with 10 bases between. This CDR3 is built from 14 residues. The germline gives CDR1 MDHEN, CDR2 SYDVKM. Combining the CDR3 with reference TRBV28 and TRBJ2-1 gives the whole variable domain DVKVTQSSRYLVKRTGEKVFLECVQDMDHENMFWYRQDPGLGLRLIYFSYDVKMKEKGDIPEGYSVSREKKERFSLILESASTNQTSMYLCASSLVGLYNEQFFGPGTRLTVL.

A word on this clone: This sequence may be a read error, since a much larger clone differs from it by one base. The gene calls are TRBV29-1 and TRBJ1-5; TRBD1 is a possible D gene (5 bases). Germline loops: CDR1 SQVTM, CDR2 ANQGSEA. The V end was cut by 6 bases, the J end by 2 bases, with 11 bases between. This CDR3 contains 13 residues. The CDR3 here is CSVGDMRNQPQHF. In DNA form, the CDR3 reads TGCAGCGTAGGGGATATGCGCAATCAGCCCCAGCATTTT.

CDR3 residues: CASSQLNARDGYTF. The CDR3 nucleotides are TGCGCCAGCAGCCAACTCAACGCCCGGGATGGCTACACCTTC. The rearrangement uses TRBV4-1 and TRBJ1-2; D is unclear. CDR1 and CDR2 (germline): MGHRA, YSYEKL. V lost 2 bases and J lost 6, with 13 bases in between. CDR3 length: 14 residues.

This chain uses TRBV9 with TRBJ1-2, with 7 nucleotides matching TRBD1. The germline V gene encodes CDR1 SGDLS and CDR2 YYNGEE. The CDR3 extends over 17 amino acids. The J segment lost 4 bases and the V segment lost 4 bases, leaving 16 bases of the junction unmatched. The CDR3 sequence: CASSPTGTERFVYGYTF. CDR3 coding DNA: TGTGCCAGCAGCCCCACCGGGACAGAACGATTCGTCTATGGCTACACCTTC.

This sequence joins TRBV6-1 and TRBJ2-7; TRBD1 matches at 10 bases. The CDR3 contains 16 residues. With 2 bases clipped from V and 6 bases from J, the junction kept 10 bases outside the gene matches. In germline, CDR1 is MNHNS, CDR2 SASEGT. The CDR3 DNA sequence: TGTGCCAGCAGTGAACGACAGGGGGCTATTGCTATCGAGCAGTACTTC. It specifies CASSERQGAIAIEQYF.

This clone was seen a handful of times. This sample also contains other DNA sequences that code for the same CDR3. The chain couples TRBV30 to TRBJ2-2; D possibly corresponds to TRBD2 (6 bases). Germline V gives CDR1 GTSNPN, CDR2 SVGIG (reference sequence). The CDR3 is made up of 15 amino acids. Trimming pared 3 bases from V and 0 bases from J, leaving 11 bases between. CDR3 loop: CAWRSGGANTGELFF. The CDR3 bases are TGTGCCTGGAGAAGCGGAGGGGCGAACACCGGGGAGCTGTTTTTT.

The genes are TRBV7-3 and TRBJ2-7; no firm D call. Trimming took 1 base from V and 5 from J, leaving 15 bases between them. There are 15 residues in the CDR3. The germline gives CDR1 SGHTA, CDR2 FQGTGA. The CDR3 loop is CASSLSTGSRDEQYF. The DNA of the CDR3 is TGTGCCAGCAGCTTAAGTACCGGAAGCCGGGACGAGCAGTACTTC.

V gene TRBV19 combines with J gene TRBJ1-1; D gene unclear. The CDR3 is made up of 12 amino acids. Trimming took off 3 bases at V and 5 bases at J, with 7 bases between the two ends. The germline gives CDR1 LNHDA, CDR2 SQIVND (reference sequence). CDR3 nucleotides: TGTGCCAGTAGTATTTCCTTGACTGAAGCTTTCTTT. Translating it yields CASSISLTEAFF.

This clone was seen only a few times. The rearrangement uses TRBV27 and TRBJ2-7; D call uncertain. There are 14 residues in the CDR3. The ends were cut back, 2 bases at V and 3 bases at J, with 11 bases in the middle. Germline CDR1 and CDR2: MNHEY and SMNVEV (reference sequence). The CDR3 DNA reads as TGTGCCAGCAGTTTAGGCCCCCTGAACTACGAGCAGTACTTC. Its protein is CASSLGPLNYEQYF.

This clone was found a few times. The chain couples TRBV29-1 to TRBJ2-2; possibly TRBD2 for D (6 bases). Per germline, CDR1 SQVTM and CDR2 ANQGSEA. This CDR3 has 13 residues. V was shortened by 5 bases and J by 4 bases, with 11 bases between the two germline ends. The CDR3 bases are TGCAGCGTTTCCGGGGGTAGCACCGGGGAGCTGTTTTTT. This codes for CSVSGGSTGELFF.

The rearrangement links TRBV7-2 to TRBJ1-1; TRBD1 matches 8 bases. This CDR3 is 15 amino acids long. Germline V lookup: CDR1 SGHTA, CDR2 FQGNSA. The trim removed 5 bases at V and 7 bases at J, leaving 12 bases unmatched. The CDR3 DNA follows: TGTGCCAGCAGCCGTAAAACGAGACAGGGGATTGAAGCTTTCTTT. It yields the protein CASSRKTRQGIEAFF.

This clone was observed once. The chain has TRBV5-6 and TRBJ1-1; tentative D call: TRBD1 (5 bases). CDR3 length: 13 amino acids. CDR1 SGHDT and CDR2 YYEEEE come from the germline V gene. V was trimmed by 0 bases and J by 5 bases, leaving 8 bases between them. CDR3 region: CASSLVGATEAFF. For the CDR3, the DNA is TGTGCCAGCAGCTTGGTAGGGGCTACTGAAGCTTTCTTT.

This clone was seen a handful of times. V gene TRBV7-9 combines with J gene TRBJ1-1, with 7 bases lining up with TRBD1. Germline assignment: CDR1 SEHNR and CDR2 FQNEAQ (reference sequence). J was trimmed by 5 bases and V by 5 bases; bases with no gene match: 11. The CDR3 covers 15 residues. The CDR3 DNA reads TGTGCCAGCAGCAACGGACAGGTAAAAAGGACTGAAGCTTTCTTT. It encodes CASSNGQVKRTEAFF.

The chain recombines TRBV29-1 with TRBJ1-1; 9 positions agree with TRBD1. There are 10 residues in the CDR3. Germline values: CDR1 SQVTM, CDR2 ANQGSEA. V shed 7 bases, J shed 11 bases, and the junction held 5 bases outside the gene matches. The CDR3 coding sequence is TGCAGCGCAGGACAGGGGAAGGCTTTCTTT. It specifies CSAGQGKAFF.

Notes on this clone: Without the conserved terminal phenylalanine or tryptophan, this CDR3 likely stems from a read error. V and J are TRBV29-1 and TRBJ1-1; TRBD1 aligns across 11 bases. The CDR3 covers 13 residues. The J segment lost 5 bases and the V segment lost 5 bases, leaving 4 bases of the junction unmatched. Germline CDR1 is SQVTM and CDR2 is ANQGSEA. For the CDR3, the DNA is TGCAGCGTTCCCGGGACAGGGGGTACTGAAGCTTTCCTT. Protein sequence: CSVPGTGGTEAFL.

The J gene is TRBJ2-1, the V gene TRBV11-3; TRBD1 might be the D (6 bases). CDR1 and CDR2 (germline): SGHNT, YENEEA. This CDR3 has 16 amino acids. The V and J ends lost 5 bases and 4 bases respectively, with 18 bases between them. The CDR3 nucleotides read TGTGCCAGCAGCCGCCAAGGGCAGGGGCAATACAATGAGCAGTTCTTC. Protein sequence: CASSRQGQGQYNEQFF.

The CDR3 DNA reads as TGTGCCAGTAGTATTCCGGGGGGGCGCTTTGGAAACACCATATATTTT. Its protein is CASSIPGGRFGNTIYF. V and J are TRBV19 and TRBJ1-3; tentative D call: TRBD1 (6 bases). The CDR3 totals 16 residues. The germline CDR1 and CDR2 sequences are LNHDA and SQIVND (reference sequence). Trimming cost V 3 bases and J 3 bases, with 15 bases left between them.

V usage is TRBV10-3 and J usage is TRBJ2-5, with 7 bases aligning to TRBD1. With V trimmed by 0 bases and J by 5 bases, 6 bases remained unmatched. The CDR3 runs 15 residues. Germline V gene lookup returns CDR1 ENHRY and CDR2 SYGVKD. Here the CDR3 DNA reads TGTGCCATCAGTGAGTCGCCAGGGGGAGAGGAGACCCAGTACTTC. Its protein is CAISESPGGEETQYF.

CDR3 sequence reads: CASSRLAWDRSYNEQFF. The DNA of the CDR3 is TGTGCCAGCAGCAGATTGGCTTGGGACAGGTCCTACAATGAGCAGTTCTTC. The chain is built from TRBV7-2 and TRBJ2-1, with 8 bases fitting TRBD1. The ends lost 5 bases at V and 1 base at J; junction bases unmatched: 10. The CDR3 loop spans 17 amino acids. Germline V gene lookup returns CDR1 SGHTA and CDR2 FQGNSA. The variable domain in full, with the rest retrieved from reference TRBV7-2 and TRBJ2-1, is GAGVSQSPSNKVTEKGKDVELRCDPISGHTALYWYRQSLGQGLEFLIYFQGNSAPDKSGLPSDRFSAERTGGSVSTLTIQRTQQEDSAVYLCASSRLAWDRSYNEQFFGPGTRLTVL.

The chain is built from TRBV6-5 and TRBJ1-1, with TRBD1 identical over 7 bases. Unmatched junction bases numbered 3, after V lost 2 bases and J lost 0 bases. Germline V CDR1 and CDR2: MNHEY, SVGAGI. The CDR3 contains 15 residues. The CDR3 DNA reads TGTGCCAGCAGTTACACCGGGACAGTGAACACTGAAGCTTTCTTT. This translates into CASSYTGTVNTEAFF.

The V call is TRBV19, the J call TRBJ1-1, with D possibly TRBD1 on 6 matching bases. V was shortened by 4 bases and J by 0 bases, with 12 bases between the two germline ends. The germline V gene has CDR1 LNHDA and CDR2 SQIVND (reference sequence). The CDR3 has 15 amino acids. The CDR3 is CASSKQDRLNTEAFF. CDR3 in DNA: TGTGCCAGTAGTAAACAGGACAGATTGAACACTGAAGCTTTCTTT.